Listed below are T cell receptor beta chains from one sample, sequenced in a study of cytomegalovirus exposure and HLA in healthy donors. The protocol was immunoSEQ multiplex PCR, while the TCRdb copy is restricted to in-frame clones and leaves out a portion. This table holds roughly 100,000 clones, just over 75% found once. Sequenced input: PBMCs. These receptors came from a man in his forties in good health and CMV-seropositive. CDR3s include the opening cysteine and the closing phenylalanine or tryptophan. Each record gives: D gene, J gene, V gene, clone size, CDR3 protein, CDR3 DNA. D genes are given only for firm matches. Size values are once, few and many counts, or a class for expanded clones, and some rows have none.

NA	TRBJ2-6	TRBV6-5	NA	CASSWREANVLTF	TGTGCCAGCAGTTGGCGGGAGGCCAACGTCCTGACTTTC
TRBD1	TRBJ2-3	TRBV14	few	CASSPFTGVPTDTQYF	TGTGCCAGCAGCCCCTTTACAGGGGTCCCCACAGATACGCAGTATTTT
TRBD1	TRBJ2-7	TRBV4-3	few	CASSQGQGLYEQYF	TGCGCCAGCAGCCAGGGACAGGGTCTATACGAGCAGTACTTC
NA	TRBJ2-7	TRBV19	NA	CASSTRRFYEQYF	TGTGCCAGTAGTACGCGGAGATTCTACGAGCAGTACTTC
NA	TRBJ2-2	TRBV7-9	NA	CASRPVGQGTAGELFF	TGTGCCAGCAGGCCGGTTGGTCAGGGAACGGCCGGGGAGCTGTTTTTT
TRBD2	TRBJ2-2	TRBV9	NA	CASSVEILADTGELFF	TGTGCCAGCAGCGTAGAAATTCTAGCGGACACCGGGGAGCTGTTTTTT
NA	TRBJ1-5	TRBV28	NA	CASTGGVQPQHF	TGTGCCAGCACCGGAGGAGTGCAGCCCCAGCATTTT
NA	TRBJ1-2	TRBV11-2	NA	CASSRDTNYGYTF	TGTGCCAGCAGCAGGGACACTAACTATGGCTACACCTTC
NA	TRBJ1-1	TRBV6-1	few	CASSEGGVSEAFF	TGTGCCAGCAGTGAAGGGGGGGTTTCCGAAGCTTTCTTT
NA	TRBJ1-1	TRBV11-2	NA	CASSPRQESPEAFF	TGTGCCAGCAGCCCCAGACAGGAGAGCCCTGAAGCTTTCTTT
TRBD1	TRBJ1-2	TRBV30	NA	CAWGTGWAYGYTF	TGTGCCTGGGGGACAGGGTGGGCCTATGGCTACACCTTC
NA	TRBJ2-5	TRBV19	NA	CASSPGHYQETQYF	TGTGCCAGTAGTCCGGGACACTACCAAGAGACCCAGTACTTC
NA	TRBJ2-2	TRBV5-6	NA	CASSLVVRGGTGELFF	TGTGCCAGCAGCTTGGTGGTGAGAGGGGGCACCGGGGAGCTGTTTTTT
NA	TRBJ2-7	TRBV7-2	NA	CASSSEAAAYEQYF	TGTGCCAGCAGCTCGGAAGCGGCAGCCTACGAGCAGTACTTC
NA	TRBJ2-3	TRBV4-1	NA	CASSTLGTPLLSTDTQYF	TGCGCCAGCAGTACATTAGGGACACCACTTCTTAGCACAGATACGCAGTATTTT
TRBD2	TRBJ2-7	TRBV29-1	few	CSVAGGLAGNYEQYF	TGCAGCGTTGCTGGGGGACTAGCGGGGAACTACGAGCAGTACTTC
NA	TRBJ2-7	TRBV6-5	few	CASSYSSGQGPYEQYF	TGTGCCAGCAGTTACTCGTCGGGACAAGGGCCCTACGAGCAGTACTTC
NA	TRBJ2-3	TRBV6-4	NA	CASSTTPSTDTQYF	TGTGCCAGCAGCACTACTCCTAGCACAGATACGCAGTATTTT
NA	TRBJ1-5	TRBV19	NA	CASSIREPRRQPQHF	TGTGCCAGTAGTATAAGGGAGCCGCGCCGACAGCCCCAGCATTTT
TRBD1	TRBJ2-1	TRBV5-4	NA	CASSRQGAKYNEQFF	TGTGCCAGCAGCCGACAGGGGGCGAAGTACAATGAGCAGTTCTTC
NA	TRBJ1-3	TRBV6-5	NA	CASSIGGASGNTIYF	TGTGCCAGCAGCATAGGAGGGGCCTCTGGAAACACCATATATTTT
NA	TRBJ2-1	TRBV18	NA	CASSPIGSYDNEQFF	TGTGCCAGCTCACCCATCGGGAGCTACGACAATGAGCAGTTCTTC
NA	TRBJ2-1	TRBV18	NA	CASSPLSGGNYNEQFF	TGTGCCAGCTCACCACTAAGTGGGGGGAACTACAATGAGCAGTTCTTC
NA	TRBJ2-3	TRBV2	NA	CASSGADTQYF	TGTGCCAGTAGTGGCGCAGATACGCAGTATTTT
NA	TRBJ2-7	TRBV6-1	few	CASSSVLSYEQYF	TGTGCCAGCAGCTCCGTTCTCTCCTACGAGCAGTACTTC
NA	TRBJ1-2	TRBV5-6	few	CASSRQYGYTF	TGTGCCAGCAGCCGACAGTATGGCTACACCTTC
TRBD2	TRBJ2-7	TRBV11-3	NA	CASSKGLAYEQYF	TGTGCCAGCAGCAAGGGACTAGCCTACGAGCAGTACTTC
NA	TRBJ2-1	TRBV4-3	NA	CASSQEGLRDEQFF	TGCGCCAGCAGCCAAGAGGGACTCCGGGATGAGCAGTTCTTC
NA	TRBJ2-7	TRBV12-5	NA	CASGLVFRGARYYEQYF	TGTGCTAGTGGTTTGGTATTTCGGGGTGCTAGATACTACGAGCAGTACTTC
NA	TRBJ2-7	TRBV28	NA	CATLDIAYEQYF	TGTGCCACCCTCGACATTGCCTACGAGCAGTACTTC
NA	TRBJ2-7	TRBV5-1	NA	CASSLVAGGEQYF	TGCGCCAGCAGCTTGGTGGCAGGTGGCGAGCAGTACTTC
NA	TRBJ2-3	TRBV5-5	NA	CASSSGETYTDTQYF	TGTGCCAGCAGCTCAGGGGAGACTTACACAGATACGCAGTATTTT
NA	TRBJ2-6	TRBV19	NA	CASTTWGLGANVLTF	TGTGCCAGTACCACGTGGGGGCTCGGGGCCAACGTCCTGACTTTC
NA	TRBJ1-2	TRBV29-1	NA	CSVDRSGMHTF	TGCAGCGTTGACAGGAGCGGGATGCACACCTTC
TRBD1	TRBJ2-6	TRBV2	NA	CASRYGQGGSGANVLTF	TGTGCCAGCAGATATGGACAGGGGGGTTCTGGGGCCAACGTCCTGACTTTC
TRBD2	TRBJ2-1	TRBV29-1	NA	CSVDGRGHNEQFF	TGCAGCGTTGATGGGAGGGGACACAATGAGCAGTTCTTC